These T cell receptor beta chains were read from a single sample in a study of breast tumors, draining lymph nodes, adjacent tissues. TCRdb reprocessed the multiplex PCR reads via MiXCR and lists one record per CDR3 protein. Of approximately 52,000 distinct CDR3 sequences in the sample, around 40% were seen once. The sample comprised breast tumor tissue. The receptors here all came from a female donor with breast cancer. Some clones in this sample may be carry-over from other donors' samples. The CDR3 runs from the conserved cysteine through the conserved F or W. Fields, in order: CDR3 DNA, CDR3 protein, J gene, V gene, D gene, clone size. A D gene is named only where the DNA matches it firmly. Size is omitted from some rows. Given values are once, few, many or a class for expanded clones.

TGTGCCAGTTGGGGCGGAGGGGAGACCCAGTACTTC | CASWGGGETQYF | TRBJ2-5 | TRBV6-2/TRBV6-3 | - | -
TGTGCCAGCAGCGCAGGCGGGACAGGTTCGGAAAAACTGTTTTTT | CASSAGGTGSEKLFF | TRBJ1-4 | TRBV7-2 | TRBD1 | -
TGTGCCAGCAGCTTAGGGGGTCGGGTACTTGGCAATGAGCAGTTCTTC | CASSLGGRVLGNEQFF | TRBJ2-1 | TRBV11-3 | - | many
TGTGCCAGCAGCTTAGGAAGGGGAGTCGGGGAGCTGTTTTTT | CASSLGRGVGELFF | TRBJ2-2 | TRBV7-2 | - | -
TGTGCCAGCAGCTCCATCGGGAAGCAGTTCTTC | CASSSIGKQFF | TRBJ2-1 | TRBV7-9 | - | many
TGTGCCAGCAGCGTACTTGATTTGGGGGGTACTGAAGCTTTCTTT | CASSVLDLGGTEAFF | TRBJ1-1 | TRBV9 | - | few
TGCAGTGCGTCCCAGGGGGCGGAGACCCAGTACTTC | CSASQGAETQYF | TRBJ2-5 | TRBV20-1 | TRBD1 | -
TGTGCCAGCAGCGTGGCGGGGGCGGACGAGCAGTACTTC | CASSVAGADEQYF | TRBJ2-7 | TRBV7-3 | - | -
TGTGCCAGCAGCGTAGCGGCAGGGATGACCGGGGAGCTGTTTTTT | CASSVAAGMTGELFF | TRBJ2-2 | TRBV9 | - | -
TGTGCCACCAGCAGAGATTCGAACCCCAAAATCGATGAGCAGTTCTTC | CATSRDSNPKIDEQFF | TRBJ2-1 | TRBV15 | - | -
TGCAGTGCTCGGAGAGGCCAAGAGACCCAGTACTTC | CSARRGQETQYF | TRBJ2-5 | TRBV20-1 | - | -
TGTGCCAGCAGCCCTCCGGGACAGAAGACCTACGAGCAGCGCTTC | CASSPPGQKTYEQRF | TRBJ2-7 | TRBV7-2 | TRBD1 | -
- | CASSQGLSYEQYFGELFF | TRBJ2-2 | TRBV7-9 | - | few
- | CASSVGQFNEQCFGPGTDTQNF | TRBJ2-3 | TRBV12-3/TRBV12-4 | - | -
TGTGCCAGCAGAGAAAAACTGTTTTTT | CASREKLFF | TRBJ1-4 | TRBV2 | - | -
TGTGCCAGCAGCTTAGACACCGGGACGAGGTTCTACGAGCAGTACTTC | CASSLDTGTRFYEQYF | TRBJ2-7 | TRBV7-9 | - | many
TGTGCCAGCAGTTTTCACGGCCTCGCTGACTATGGCTACACCTTC | CASSFHGLADYGYTF | TRBJ1-2 | TRBV12-3/TRBV12-4 | - | -
TGTGCCAGTAGTATAGATTCTCTAGCGGTGGGCACAGATACGCAGTATTTT | CASSIDSLAVGTDTQYF | TRBJ2-3 | TRBV19 | TRBD2 | many
TGTGCCACCAGTCTTACACAGGGGGGAGGCTACACCTTC | CATSLTQGGGYTF | TRBJ1-2 | TRBV24-1 | TRBD1 | -